Listed below are T cell receptor beta chains from one sample, sequenced in a study of Ad26.COV2.S vaccination and SARS-CoV-2 variants. Measured with immunoSEQ multiplex PCR; TCRdb has only the in-frame clones, and not every one. The sample records 350,000 to 500,000 clones, about 92% being singletons. Material: peripheral blood, obtained in a trial of Ad26.COV2.S vaccine versus placebo. The receptors originated from a person aged 18-60 years who received the Ad26.COV2.S COVID-19 vaccine or a placebo. CDR3s include the opening cysteine and the closing phenylalanine or tryptophan. The D gene is left open where the match is weak. Some rows mark clone size as missing; the rest say once, few, many or name a class of expanded clone.

cdr3_nt	cdr3_aa	v_call	cdr3_length	j_call	clone_size	d_call
TGCGCCAGCAGTCCTACTCTAGCGGGACCCTACAATGAGCAGTTCTTC	CASSPTLAGPYNEQFF	TRBV10-1	16	TRBJ2-1	NA	TRBD2
TGTGCCAGCAGCCCAACAGCGGGAGGGCCTAAAGAGACCCAGTACTTC	CASSPTAGGPKETQYF	TRBV11-2	16	TRBJ2-5	NA	TRBD2
TGTGCCACCGCTGAGGCCACAGATACGCAGTATTTT	CATAEATDTQYF	TRBV10-3	12	TRBJ2-3	NA	NA
TGCGCCAGCAGCTTGGGGCGGGGGTCCGACGAGCAGTACTTC	CASSLGRGSDEQYF	TRBV5-1	14	TRBJ2-7	NA	TRBD2
TGTGCCAGCAGCCCCCCACGACAGGGACAGAGGACCTACGAGCAGTACTTC	CASSPPRQGQRTYEQYF	TRBV28	17	TRBJ2-7	NA	TRBD1
TGTGCCAGCAGTTCTCCGGGACCAAGGGGCTACACCTTC	CASSSPGPRGYTF	TRBV28	13	TRBJ1-2	NA	NA
TGTGCCAGCACCGGCGGAGGGTTTCAAGAGACCCAGTACTTC	CASTGGGFQETQYF	TRBV9	14	TRBJ2-5	once	NA
TGCGCCAGCAGCCAAGATAGGCCTACGCCGGGGTATTCTAGCACAGATACGCAGTATTTT	CASSQDRPTPGYSSTDTQYF	TRBV4-3	20	TRBJ2-3	NA	NA
TGTGCCAGCAGCTTAGACCCCAACAATGAGCAGTTCTTC	CASSLDPNNEQFF	TRBV7-9	13	TRBJ2-1	NA	NA
TGTGCCAGCAGTTTAAGGGCCCTGCAGAATTCACCCCTCCACTTT	CASSLRALQNSPLHF	TRBV27	15	TRBJ1-6	NA	NA
TGTGCCAGCAGCTTGACAGACTATAATTCACCCCTCCACTTT	CASSLTDYNSPLHF	TRBV7-2	14	TRBJ1-6	NA	NA
TGTGCCAGCAGTTTGGACAGGGGGCGATACAATGAGCAGTTCTTC	CASSLDRGRYNEQFF	TRBV27	15	TRBJ2-1	NA	TRBD1